The clone carrying this TCR beta chain appeared a few times. Its antigen is still unknown. The source of the sample is a study of PD-1 blockade in classical Hodgkin lymphoma. Study findings and constraints: Why repertoires differed is undefined; disease activity or prior therapy possibly contributed.

CDR3 length equals 14 residues. Data came from immunoSEQ multiplex PCR; TCRdb stores just in-frame clones and leaves some out. The sample lists 40,000 or so clones, over 75% occurring once. All the patients suffered relapse after autologous stem cell transplantation, and brentuximab vedotin exposure differed. The sequences come from peripheral blood mononuclear cells (PBMCs), collected at baseline. J is TRBJ2-1 and V is TRBV21-1; the table assigns TRBD1, which was not confirmed against the DNA. TRBV21-1 corresponds to a pseudogene. The clonotype comes from a human donor with classical Hodgkin lymphoma. CDR3 in DNA: TGTGCCAGCAGCAGGGGGCTAACCTACAATGAGCAGTTCTTC. Translating it yields CASSRGLTYNEQFF.